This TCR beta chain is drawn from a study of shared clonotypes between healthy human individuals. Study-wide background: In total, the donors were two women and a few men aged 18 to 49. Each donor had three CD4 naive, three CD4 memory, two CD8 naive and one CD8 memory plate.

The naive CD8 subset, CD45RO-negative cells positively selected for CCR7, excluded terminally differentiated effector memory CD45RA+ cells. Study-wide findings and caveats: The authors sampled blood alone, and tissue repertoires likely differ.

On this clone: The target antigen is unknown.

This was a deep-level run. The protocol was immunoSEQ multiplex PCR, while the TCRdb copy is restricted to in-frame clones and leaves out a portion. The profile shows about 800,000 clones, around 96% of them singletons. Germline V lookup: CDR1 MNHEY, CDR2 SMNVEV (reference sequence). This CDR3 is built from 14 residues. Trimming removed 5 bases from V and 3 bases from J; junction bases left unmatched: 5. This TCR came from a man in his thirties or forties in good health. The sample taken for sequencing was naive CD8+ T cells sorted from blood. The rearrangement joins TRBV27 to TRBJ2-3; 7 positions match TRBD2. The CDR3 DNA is TGTGCCAGCAGTGGACTAGATAAGACAGATACGCAGTATTTT. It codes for CASSGLDKTDTQYF.